The text below deals with one T cell receptor beta chain. Measured with immunoSEQ multiplex PCR; TCRdb has only the in-frame clones, and not every one. The table records a few hundred thousand clones, approximately 88% of them present only once. Germline loops: CDR1 SGHRS, CDR2 YFSETQ. This CDR3 has 16 residues. The V gene end was trimmed by 4 bases and the J gene end by 7 bases; junction bases not matched to a gene: 12. These data are taken from a study of blood T cell repertoires in COVID-19. The sequenced material came from peripheral blood. This TCR came from a woman in her 70s with COVID-19, enrolled during active disease. The chain has TRBV5-1 and TRBJ2-4; TRBD1 aligns across 9 bases. The CDR3 is CASSLPDGTGINIQYF. The CDR3 DNA sequence: TGCGCCAGCAGCCTCCCCGACGGGACAGGGATTAACATTCAGTACTTC.